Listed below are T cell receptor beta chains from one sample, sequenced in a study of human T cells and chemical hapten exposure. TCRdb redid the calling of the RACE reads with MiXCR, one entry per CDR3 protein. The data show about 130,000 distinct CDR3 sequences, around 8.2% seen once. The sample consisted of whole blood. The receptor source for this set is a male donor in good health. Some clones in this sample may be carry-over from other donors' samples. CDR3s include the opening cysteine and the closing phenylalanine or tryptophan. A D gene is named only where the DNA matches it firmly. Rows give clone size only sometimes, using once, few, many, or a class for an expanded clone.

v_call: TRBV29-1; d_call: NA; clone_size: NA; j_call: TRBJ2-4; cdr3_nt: TGCAGCGTTGAAGGAGTAACAGCGAACATTCAGTACTTC; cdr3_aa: CSVEGVTANIQYF
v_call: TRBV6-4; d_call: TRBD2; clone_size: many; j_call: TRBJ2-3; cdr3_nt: TGTGCCAGCAGTGACACAGCGGGGGGCACAGATACGCAGTATTTT; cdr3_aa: CASSDTAGGTDTQYF
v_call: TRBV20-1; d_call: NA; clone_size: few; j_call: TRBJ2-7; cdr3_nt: TGCAGTGCTAGGGAGGACCGACGCGACGAGCAGTACTTC; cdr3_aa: CSAREDRRDEQYF
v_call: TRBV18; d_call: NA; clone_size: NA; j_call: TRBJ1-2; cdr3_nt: TGTGTCAGCTCACCAGAAACTAACTATGGCTACACCTTC; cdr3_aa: CVSSPETNYGYTF
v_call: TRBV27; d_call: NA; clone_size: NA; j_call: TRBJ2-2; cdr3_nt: TGTGCCAGCAGTTTATCGACTCTCACCGGGGAGCTGTTTTTT; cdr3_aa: CASSLSTLTGELFF
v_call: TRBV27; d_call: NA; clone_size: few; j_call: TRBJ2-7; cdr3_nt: TGTGCCAGCAGTCCGACACCCGCCTACGAGCAGTACTTC; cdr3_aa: CASSPTPAYEQYF
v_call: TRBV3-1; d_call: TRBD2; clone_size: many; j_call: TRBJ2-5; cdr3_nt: TGTGCCAGCAGCCCTAGGACTAGCGGGGCCGAGACCCAGTACTTC; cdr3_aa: CASSPRTSGAETQYF
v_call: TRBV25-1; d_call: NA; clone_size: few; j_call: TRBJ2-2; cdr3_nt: TGTGCCAGCTCGGGACTCTATTACACCGGGGAGCTGTTTTTT; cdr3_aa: CASSGLYYTGELFF
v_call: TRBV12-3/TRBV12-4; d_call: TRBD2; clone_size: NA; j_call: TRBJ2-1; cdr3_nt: TGTGCCAGCAGTATACCGGGACTAGCGGCCGACAATGAGCAGTTCTTC; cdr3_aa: CASSIPGLAADNEQFF
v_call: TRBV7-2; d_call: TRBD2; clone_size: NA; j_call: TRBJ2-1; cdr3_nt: TGTGCCAGCAGCCCCGGGACTACCAATGAGCAGTTCTTC; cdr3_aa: CASSPGTTNEQFF
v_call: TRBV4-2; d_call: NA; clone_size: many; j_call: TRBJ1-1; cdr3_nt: TGTGCCAGCAGCCAAGATCGGTACACTGAAGCTTTCTTT; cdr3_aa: CASSQDRYTEAFF
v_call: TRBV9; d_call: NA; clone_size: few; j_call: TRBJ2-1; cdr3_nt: TGTGCCAGCAGCGTAGGAGGTAGCGCGGATGAGCAGTTCTTC; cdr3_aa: CASSVGGSADEQFF
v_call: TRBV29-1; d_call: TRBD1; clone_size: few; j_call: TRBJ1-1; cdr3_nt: TGCAGCGTGGAGGGACAGATGAACACTGAAGCTTTCTTT; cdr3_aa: CSVEGQMNTEAFF
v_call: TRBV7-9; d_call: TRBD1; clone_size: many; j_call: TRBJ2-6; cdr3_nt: TGTGCCAGCAGCTTAGACATGACAGGGGGATCTGGGGCCAACGTCCTGACTTTC; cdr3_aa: CASSLDMTGGSGANVLTF
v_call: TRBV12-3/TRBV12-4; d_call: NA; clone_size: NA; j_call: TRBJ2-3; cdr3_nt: TGTGCCAGCAGACTCCAAGGCCGAGGGACAGATACGCAGTATTTT; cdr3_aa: CASRLQGRGTDTQYF
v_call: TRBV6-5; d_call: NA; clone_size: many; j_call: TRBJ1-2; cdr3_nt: TGTGCCAGCAGTTACTCAGAACAGAGAGTTGCGGATGGCTACACCTTC; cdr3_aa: CASSYSEQRVADGYTF
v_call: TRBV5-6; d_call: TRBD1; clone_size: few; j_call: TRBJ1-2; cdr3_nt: TGTGCCAGCAGCTTGTACCAGGGGGCCAACTATGGCTACACCTTC; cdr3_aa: CASSLYQGANYGYTF
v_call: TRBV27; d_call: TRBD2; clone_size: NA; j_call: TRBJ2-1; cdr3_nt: TGTGCCAGCAGTTACGCGGGAGGTATGAATGAGCAGTTCTTC; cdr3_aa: CASSYAGGMNEQFF
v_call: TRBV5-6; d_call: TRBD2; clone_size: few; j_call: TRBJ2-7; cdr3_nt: TGTGCCAGCAGCTCGGGACTAGCGGGTCACGAGCAGTACTTC; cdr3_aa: CASSSGLAGHEQYF
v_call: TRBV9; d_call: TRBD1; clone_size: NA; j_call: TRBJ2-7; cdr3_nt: TGTGCCAGCAGCATTTCCGGGACAGGTTCCTACGAGCAGTACTTC; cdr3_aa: CASSISGTGSYEQYF
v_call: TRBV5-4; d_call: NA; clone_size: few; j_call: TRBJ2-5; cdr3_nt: TGTGCCAGCAGCCACCGGTCACAGTCCCAAGAGACCCAGTACTTC; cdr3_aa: CASSHRSQSQETQYF